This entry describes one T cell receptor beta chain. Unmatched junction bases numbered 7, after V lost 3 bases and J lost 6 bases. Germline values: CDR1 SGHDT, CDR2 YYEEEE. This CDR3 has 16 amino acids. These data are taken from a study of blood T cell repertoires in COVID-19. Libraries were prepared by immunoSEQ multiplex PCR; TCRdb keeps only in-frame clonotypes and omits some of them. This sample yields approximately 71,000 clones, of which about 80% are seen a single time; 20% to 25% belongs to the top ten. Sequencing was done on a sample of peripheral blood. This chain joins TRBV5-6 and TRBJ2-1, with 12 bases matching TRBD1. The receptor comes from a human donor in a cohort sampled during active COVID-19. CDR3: CASSSTGTGGFNEQFF. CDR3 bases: TGTGCCAGCAGCTCAACCGGGACAGGGGGCTTCAATGAGCAGTTCTTC.